The 21 T cell receptor beta chains below were found in one sample sequenced in a study of blood T cell repertoires in COVID-19. The data were produced by immunoSEQ multiplex PCR, yet TCRdb's version contains in-frame clones alone and is incomplete. The sample holds around 89,000 clones, approximately 88% seen once. Specimen: peripheral blood. These receptors were taken from a man in his 60s with acute or convalescent COVID-19.

The V gene is TRBV6-5, the J gene TRBJ2-2, with D perhaps matching TRBD1 (6 bases). In germline, CDR1 is MNHEY, CDR2 SVGAGI. This CDR3 region has 14 residues. The V gene lost 6 bases and the J gene lost 0 bases, with 8 bases spanning the gap. CDR3: CASRDRTNTGELFF. In DNA, the CDR3 is TGTGCCAGCAGGGACAGAACGAACACCGGGGAGCTGTTTTTT.

CDR3 nucleotide sequence: TGCGCCAGCTCCGTGGCCGGGAACACAGATACGCAGTATTTT. Its protein product is CASSVAGNTDTQYF. The chain couples TRBV5-1 to TRBJ2-3; weak D call: TRBD2 (5 bases). The CDR3 covers 14 residues. Germline-derived CDR1 and CDR2 are SGHRS and YFSETQ. Deletions cut 7 bases from V and 2 bases from J, with 14 bases between.

The chain couples TRBV5-6 to TRBJ2-6; D unclear. The CDR3 sequence is 15 residues long. V lost 2 bases to trimming and J lost 0 bases, with 6 bases between them. Germline assignment: CDR1 SGHDT and CDR2 YYEEEE. The CDR3 protein is CASSFISSGANVLTF. The CDR3 DNA reads TGTGCCAGCAGCTTTATCAGCTCTGGGGCCAACGTCCTGACTTTC.

V usage is TRBV7-9 and J usage is TRBJ2-7, with D maybe TRBD1 (6 bases). The CDR3 has 14 amino acids. Germline lookup yields CDR1 SEHNR and CDR2 FQNEAQ (reference sequence). V was shortened by 5 bases and J by 2 bases, with 13 bases between the two germline ends. The CDR3 region has the DNA TGTGCCAGCAGCCCGCATGAGGGGGCCTACGAGCAGTACTTC. The encoded protein is CASSPHEGAYEQYF.

The J gene is TRBJ2-3, the V gene TRBV5-1; the match to TRBD2 covers 7 bases. CDR1 is SGHRS, CDR2 YFSETQ, per germline. The CDR3 contains 16 residues. V was clipped by 4 bases and J by 2 bases; unmatched bases: 10. The CDR3 coding sequence is TGCGCCAGCAGCCGCGGACTAGATAAAGACACAGATACGCAGTATTTT. This translates into CASSRGLDKDTDTQYF.

This clone was detected once. The chain combines TRBV28 with TRBJ2-6, with D hard to call. The CDR3 has 16 residues. Trimming cost V 7 bases and J 0 bases, with 13 bases left between them. Germline assignment: CDR1 MDHEN and CDR2 SYDVKM. Here the CDR3 reads CASKSPGSSGANVLTF. The CDR3 DNA reads TGTGCCAGCAAATCCCCAGGAAGCTCTGGGGCCAACGTCCTGACTTTC.

This clone occurred a few times. The chain joins TRBV7-8 to TRBJ2-1; 8 bases are shared with TRBD2. This CDR3 has 17 residues. Germline CDR1 is SGHVS and CDR2 is FQNEAQ. V trimming: 1 base; J trimming: 0 bases; junction bases outside the gene matches: 5. CDR3 nucleotide sequence: TGTGCCAGCAGCTTAGGGATAGCGGGAAGCTCCTACAATGAGCAGTTCTTC. This translates into CASSLGIAGSSYNEQFF.

This clone was observed a few times. This chain joins TRBV25-1 and TRBJ1-2; TRBD1 agrees at 8 bases. CDR3 length equals 14 residues. The junction had 9 bases not matched to a gene; V was cut back by 4 bases and J by 8 bases. Germline V gives CDR1 MGHDK, CDR2 SYGVNS. For the CDR3, the DNA is TGTGCCAGCAGTGCCATTGGACAGGGTATAGGCTACACCTTC. The encoded protein is CASSAIGQGIGYTF.

The rearrangement links TRBV19 to TRBJ2-2; 9 nucleotides match TRBD1. V was pared by 5 bases and J by 4 bases, with 11 bases of the junction left unmatched. Per germline, CDR1 LNHDA and CDR2 SQIVND (reference sequence). The CDR3 spans 17 residues. Written as DNA, the CDR3 is TGTGCCAGTAGTGAGTGGAGGACAGGGGTAGGCACCGGGGAGCTGTTTTTT. It translates to CASSEWRTGVGTGELFF.

CDR3: CASSLSSGGMDTQYF. The CDR3, as DNA: TGTGCCAGTAGTCTGAGTTCCGGAGGGATGGATACGCAGTATTTT. The chain employs TRBV19 and TRBJ2-3; TRBD2 is a possible D gene (6 bases). Per germline, CDR1 LNHDA and CDR2 SQIVND (reference sequence). The CDR3 spans 15 residues. The ends were cut back, 5 bases at V and 6 bases at J, with 18 bases in the middle.

V is TRBV19 and J is TRBJ2-5; D perhaps matches TRBD1 (5 bases). The CDR3 runs 16 residues. The V end was cut by 6 bases, the J end by 4 bases, with 21 bases between. CDR1 LNHDA and CDR2 SQIVND come from the germline V gene (reference sequence). The CDR3 coding sequence is TGTGCCAGTAGCAGACCGGAAAAGGGGTTAACAGAGACCCAGTACTTC. It translates to CASSRPEKGLTETQYF.

Here the CDR3 reads CASSSIDRGRSYNSPLHF. As DNA, the CDR3 is TGTGCCAGCAGCTCGATTGACAGGGGGCGCTCCTATAATTCACCCCTCCACTTT. This chain joins TRBV5-6 and TRBJ1-6; 10 bases line up with TRBD1. The ends lost 3 bases at V and 0 bases at J; junction bases unmatched: 6. This CDR3 is 18 amino acids long. CDR1 SGHDT and CDR2 YYEEEE come from the germline V gene.

The V call is TRBV2, the J call TRBJ2-5, with 8 bases identical to TRBD1. Germline-derived CDR1 and CDR2 are SNHLY and FYNNEI. The CDR3 is made up of 13 amino acids. V shed 8 bases and J 5 bases; nucleotides not matched to a gene: 7. The CDR3: CASSGQGIETQYF. The CDR3 region has the DNA TGTGCCAGCTCAGGACAGGGTATTGAGACCCAGTACTTC.

V gene TRBV30 combines with J gene TRBJ1-6, with a tentative D call TRBD1 (6 bases). V shed 0 bases and J shed 10 bases, with 16 bases lying between them. This CDR3 comprises 15 residues. The germline gives CDR1 GTSNPN, CDR2 SVGIG (reference sequence). The CDR3 sequence is CAWSVQGPPPSPLHF. For the CDR3, the DNA is TGTGCCTGGAGTGTACAGGGACCGCCGCCCTCACCCCTCCACTTT.

The V and J genes are TRBV7-9 and TRBJ2-5; 7 nucleotides match TRBD1. Germline V gives CDR1 SEHNR, CDR2 FQNEAQ (reference sequence). The CDR3 is 15 amino acids. After removal of 1 base from V and 5 bases from J, the junction contained 7 bases not matched to a gene. The CDR3 region has the DNA TGTGCCAGCAGCTTAGGGCAGGGGGACGCGGAGACCCAGTACTTC. Protein: CASSLGQGDAETQYF.

This sequence joins TRBV11-3 and TRBJ2-3, with 8 nucleotides matching TRBD1. J gave up 3 bases and V 5 bases, and 1 base lay outside the gene matches. Per the germline V gene, CDR1 is SGHNT and CDR2 is YENEEA. The CDR3 loop spans 13 amino acids. This chain's CDR3 is CASSRQGTDTQYF. CDR3 nucleotides: TGTGCCAGCAGCCGACAGGGGACAGATACGCAGTATTTT. The entire variable domain, with the rest obtained from reference TRBV11-3 and TRBJ2-3, is as follows: EAGVVQSPRYKIIEKKQPVAFWCNPISGHNTLYWYLQNLGQGPELLIRYENEEAVDDSQLPKDRFSAERLKGVDSTLKIQPAELGDSAVYLCASSRQGTDTQYFGPGTRLTVL.

The chain uses TRBV5-4 and TRBJ1-1; no firm D call. Germline loops: CDR1 SGHNT, CDR2 YYREEE (reference sequence). The length of the CDR3 is 14 residues. Between the trimmed V and J ends, which lost 0 bases and 8 bases, there was a span of 14 bases. The CDR3 region is CASSLVPAGREAFF. The CDR3 nucleotides read TGTGCCAGCAGCTTGGTCCCGGCGGGAAGGGAAGCTTTCTTT. The entire variable domain, with the rest obtained from reference TRBV5-4 and TRBJ1-1, is as follows: ETGVTQSPTHLIKTRGQQVTLRCSSQSGHNTVSWYQQALGQGPQFIFQYYREEENGRGNFPPRFSGLQFPNYSSELNVNALELDDSALYLCASSLVPAGREAFFGQGTRLTVV.

This clone was observed a single time. This chain joins TRBV15 and TRBJ1-1; no clear D gene. The CDR3 consists of 10 residues. With 5 bases removed from V and 9 bases from J, the gap between germline ends came to 7 bases. Germline assignment: CDR1 LNHNV and CDR2 YYDKDF (reference sequence). DNA of the CDR3: TGTGCCACCAGCCGCTCTAAAGCTTTCTTT. It encodes CATSRSKAFF.

This clone has more than one count but fewer than ten. V is TRBV5-1 and J is TRBJ1-4; possibly TRBD1 for D (5 bases). With 4 bases removed from V and 5 bases from J, the gap between germline ends came to 12 bases. This CDR3 has 14 residues. Per germline, CDR1 SGHRS and CDR2 YFSETQ. DNA for the CDR3: TGCGCCAGCAGCCCCGCTGGGGGGAATGAAAAACTGTTTTTT. Amino acids: CASSPAGGNEKLFF.

The V call is TRBV4-1, the J call TRBJ2-3, with 8 nucleotides matching TRBD2. Germline V gives CDR1 MGHRA, CDR2 YSYEKL. With V trimmed by 1 base and J by 5 bases, 11 bases remained unmatched. The CDR3 loop spans 17 amino acids. The CDR3 region is CASSQGLARLVGDTQYF. The CDR3, as DNA: TGCGCCAGCAGCCAAGGACTAGCGCGGCTTGTAGGAGATACGCAGTATTTT.

V is TRBV6-5 and J is TRBJ1-1; tentative D call: TRBD1 (6 bases). Germline V gene lookup returns CDR1 MNHEY and CDR2 SVGAGI. V was clipped by 2 bases and J by 3 bases, with 10 bases between them. The CDR3 totals 14 residues. The CDR3 DNA is TGTGCCAGCAGTTACGGGGGCGCGGACACTGAAGCTTTCTTT. This translates into CASSYGGADTEAFF.